This TCR beta chain was identified during a study of T cell repertoires in cytomegalovirus infection. Study background: Evidence of both CMV infection and a matching HLA type came from public TCR beta signatures.

Germline V gene lookup returns CDR1 SGHTA and CDR2 FQGTGA. Deletions cut 1 base from V and 1 base from J, with 13 bases between. CDR3 length: 16 amino acids. On this clonotype: Its antigen is undetermined. A read error may be the cause here, since a much bigger clone is one base away.

TCRdb itself ran the reads through MiXCR, one entry per CDR3 protein. This sample carries about 920,000 distinct CDR3 sequences, under 40% of them seen once, and the ten largest clones take about an eighth. V usage is TRBV7-3 and J usage is TRBJ2-5; the D is unclear. The receptor was derived from a human donor in good health (CMV status not recorded). Some clones in this sample may be carry-over from other donors' samples. The material was cultured CD8+ T cells from PBMCs, obtained from culture after CMV antigen stimulation. As DNA, the CDR3 is TGTGCCAGCAGCTTAAGGGAAAGGTATTCCCAAGAGACCCAGTACTTC. Its protein product is CASSLRERYSQETQYF.